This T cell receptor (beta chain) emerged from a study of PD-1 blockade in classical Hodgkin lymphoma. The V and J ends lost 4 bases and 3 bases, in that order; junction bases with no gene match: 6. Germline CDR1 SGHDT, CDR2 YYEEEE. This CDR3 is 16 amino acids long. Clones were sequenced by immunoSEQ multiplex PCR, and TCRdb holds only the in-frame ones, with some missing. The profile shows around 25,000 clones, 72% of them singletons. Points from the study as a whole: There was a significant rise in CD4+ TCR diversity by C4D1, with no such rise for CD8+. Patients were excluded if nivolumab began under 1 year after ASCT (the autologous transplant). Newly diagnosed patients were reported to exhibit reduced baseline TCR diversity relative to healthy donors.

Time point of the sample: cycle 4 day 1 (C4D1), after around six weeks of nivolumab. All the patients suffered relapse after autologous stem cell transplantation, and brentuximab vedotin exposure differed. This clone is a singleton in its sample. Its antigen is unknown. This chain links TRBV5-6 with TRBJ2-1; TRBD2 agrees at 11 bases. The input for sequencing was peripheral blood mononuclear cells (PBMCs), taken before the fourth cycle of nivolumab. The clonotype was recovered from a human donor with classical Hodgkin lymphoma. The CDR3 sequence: CASSDLGLAGYNEQFF. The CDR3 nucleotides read TGTGCCAGCAGCGACCTAGGACTAGCGGGCTACAATGAGCAGTTCTTC. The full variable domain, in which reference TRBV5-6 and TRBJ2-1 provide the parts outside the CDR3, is DAGVTQSPTHLIKTRGQQVTLRCSPKSGHDTVSWYQQALGQGPQFIFQYYEEEERQRGNFPDRFSGHQFPNYSSELNVNALLLGDSALYLCASSDLGLAGYNEQFFGPGTRLTVL.